This TCR beta chain was identified during a study of T cells in localized non-small cell lung cancer. Regarding the study as a whole: Heterogeneity remains possible, as sequencing covered one tumor region only. T cell clonality was highest in uninvolved adjacent lung, above tumor. A median of roughly 50 of the top 100 tumor clones appeared in adjacent lung, which was paired and uninvolved.

Profiling relied on immunoSEQ multiplex PCR, and the TCRdb table lists in-frame clones only, not all of them. The repertoire holds approximately 46,000 clones, with under 90% as singletons. A few counts support this clone. Its antigen is unidentified. The receptor was derived from a man between 40 and 75 years old with stage III lung adenocarcinoma. The input for sequencing was peripheral blood mononuclear cells, taken before any cancer treatment.

The CDR3 sequence: CASSDLGSGANVLTF. The CDR3, as DNA: TGTGCCAGCAGTGACCTCGGCTCTGGGGCCAACGTCCTGACTTTC. V gene TRBV2 combines with J gene TRBJ2-6; D unresolved. CDR1 SNHLY and CDR2 FYNNEI come from the germline V gene. With 3 bases removed from V and 0 bases from J, the gap between germline ends came to 6 bases. This CDR3 spans 15 amino acids.